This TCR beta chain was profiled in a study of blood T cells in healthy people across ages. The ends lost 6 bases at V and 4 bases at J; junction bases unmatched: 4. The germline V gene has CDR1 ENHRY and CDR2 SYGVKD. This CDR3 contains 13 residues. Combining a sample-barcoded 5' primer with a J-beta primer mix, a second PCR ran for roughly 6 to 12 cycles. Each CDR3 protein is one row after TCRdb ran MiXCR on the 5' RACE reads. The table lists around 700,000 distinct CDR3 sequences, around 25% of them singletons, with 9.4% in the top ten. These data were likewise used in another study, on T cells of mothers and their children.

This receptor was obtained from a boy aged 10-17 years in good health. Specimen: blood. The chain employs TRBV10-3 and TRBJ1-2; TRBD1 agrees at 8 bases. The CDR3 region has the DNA TGTGCCATCAGACCAGACAGGGGCTATGGCTACACCTTC. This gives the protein CAIRPDRGYGYTF.